This T cell receptor beta chain was obtained from a study of T cell responses to AZD1222 COVID-19 vaccine listed by TCRdb under 2021. As for the study more broadly: TCR sequencing was performed for some 250 trial participants, of whom about 200 were given two doses of AZD1222 and some 26 were given two doses of MenACWY control vaccine. Trial participants were enrolled into age subgroups of 18-55, 56-69 and 70-plus years, which contained about 150, 28 and 57 TCR-sequenced participants, respectively.

About this clone itself: No cognate antigen has been identified for it. Base qualities are not at hand, and no much larger clone is one base apart.

The CDR3 regions of human TCRbeta chains were subjected to immunosequencing. Per the original workflow: TCRs in the repertoires were compared against a reference library of SARS-CoV-2-specific TCRs that had been generated with the MIRA antigen-specificity platform. Breadth meant the fraction of unique TCRs that were SARS-CoV-2-associated, whereas depth meant the fraction of total T cells that were SARS-CoV-2-associated. Using the MIRA data, each spike-specific TCR was assigned both to the spike region to which the TCR was reactive and to a CD4 or CD8 class. Log10-transformed breadth and depth values were compared by one-way ANOVA with Sidak's multiple comparisons tests. Imported from immuneACCESS, the table was reduced by TCRdb to in-frame sequences with V and J called. These copies leave out some clones; in studies compared against another copy, an unresolved V gene accounts for under half, and the cause of the remainder is not known. V, J and clone size reflect that table, while D and trimming were determined from the DNA. This sample gives around 99,000 clones in total; over 80% of them show up just once. Of the sample, around 5.9% falls within the top ten clones.

The time point label here, explained by the study, means: about 28 days (+/-7) after the second vaccine dose. AZD1222 recipients whose second dose came at about 4 weeks and those whose second dose came at about 12 weeks were combined into one group, since spike-specific TCR depth and breadth did not differ between the two schedules. The vaccinee samples were drawn from two UK trials, COV001 and COV002, one of which was a single-blind randomized controlled phase 2/3 trial testing AZD1222 (ChAdOx1 nCoV-19) in healthy adults. For TCRbeta chain sequencing, PBMC samples from trial participants were taken at day 0 and at day 28 after the second dose. From the germline V gene, CDR1 is MDHEN and CDR2 is SYDVKM. V loses 6 bases at its end and J loses 6 bases; junction bases beyond the gene matches: 2. The CDR3 goes from the cysteine to the phenylalanine over 13 residues. Here the CDR3 DNA is all that survives: 39 bases in frame from base 1.

The full study reports these points: Because no samples from the day 14 peak response were available, repertoires could be characterized only after the peak T cell response. Only a handful of AZD1222 recipients were SARS-CoV-2 seropositive at baseline, limiting conclusions about previously exposed vaccinees. Participants were mostly white British and included more females than males, and it was suggested by the authors that clonal diversity may have been underestimated. Spike-specific TCR breadth and depth rose significantly after two AZD1222 doses compared with day 0 and with MenACWY recipients. The whole spike protein was spanned by vaccine-associated CD4 TCRs, and dominant responses were seen in regions 160-218 and 743-854. In the small 56-69-year group, the increase in depth fell short of significance, most likely because of low power. Nearly half of unique spike-specific TCRs reportedly recognized epitopes outside regions mutated in the B.1.351 and B.1.1.7 variants.

Sample: peripheral blood, taken 28 days after the second AZD1222 dose. The V and J genes are TRBV28 and TRBJ1-4; 9 central bases correspond to TRBD1. This TCR was sampled from an adult who received the AZD1222 COVID-19 vaccine. The DNA sequence is given as TGTGCCAGCAGGACAGGGGGGCATGAAAAACTGTTTTTT. The translation is CASRTGGHEKLFF.